This entry concerns a single T cell receptor (beta chain). The CDR3 is 17 amino acids. Germline V CDR1 and CDR2: MRHNA, SNTAGT. Trimming pared 5 bases from V and 4 bases from J, leaving 23 bases between. This sample was taken from a study of kidney transplant recipient with SARS-CoV-2 infection. MiXCR was run by TCRdb on the reads, yielding one entry per CDR3 protein. The table records under 300,000 distinct CDR3 sequences, 25% to 30% of them present only once. The specimen was a blood sample, collected at baseline and between days 110 and 120 from a kidney transplant recipient. The chain couples TRBV6-4 to TRBJ1-2; D is ambiguous. The clonotype originates from a male patient aged 25-45 years who had COVID-19 and was a kidney transplant recipient. The graft donor may account for some of the T cells. As DNA, the CDR3 is TGTGCCAGCAGTCCGATTGTCTCACACGGAAAGACCTATGGCTACACCTTC. Translating it yields CASSPIVSHGKTYGYTF.